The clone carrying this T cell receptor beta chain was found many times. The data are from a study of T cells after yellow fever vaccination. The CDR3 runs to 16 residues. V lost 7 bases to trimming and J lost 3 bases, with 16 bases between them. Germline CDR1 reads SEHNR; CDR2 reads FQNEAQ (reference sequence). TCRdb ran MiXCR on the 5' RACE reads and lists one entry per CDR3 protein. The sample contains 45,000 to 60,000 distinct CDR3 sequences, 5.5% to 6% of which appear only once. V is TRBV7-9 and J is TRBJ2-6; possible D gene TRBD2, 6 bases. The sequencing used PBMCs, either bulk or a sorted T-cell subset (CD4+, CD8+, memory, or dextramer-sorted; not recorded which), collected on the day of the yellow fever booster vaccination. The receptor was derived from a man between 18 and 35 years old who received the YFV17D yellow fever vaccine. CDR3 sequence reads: CASIPPPGDGANVLTF. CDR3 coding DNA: TGTGCCAGCATCCCACCCCCGGGGGATGGGGCCAACGTCCTGACTTTC.